The 15 T cell receptor beta chains listed next were all sequenced from one sample in a study of CD8 T cells in Susac syndrome. cDNA came from roughly 0.47 to 1 ug RNA primed by random hexamers. TCRdb fed the immunoSEQ multiplex PCR reads into MiXCR, producing one record per CDR3 protein. This table holds some 130,000 distinct CDR3 sequences, about 94% found once. The material sequenced was CD4+ T cells from PBMCs. These receptors were collected from a human donor with multiple sclerosis.

This sequence joins TRBV19 and TRBJ1-2; no reliable D call. Germline loops: CDR1 LNHDA, CDR2 SQIVND (reference sequence). CDR3 length equals 11 residues. Trimming left V 10 bases short and J 7 bases short, with 13 bases between. The CDR3 is CATLTEGGYTF. DNA of the CDR3: TGTGCCACCCTTACGGAAGGTGGCTACACCTTC.

The CDR3 DNA reads TGTGCCAGCAGCTTAACAGGGCCGAAGGGGGGCTACACCTTC. Amino acids: CASSLTGPKGGYTF. V is TRBV7-9 and J is TRBJ1-2; TRBD1 might be the D (6 bases). In germline, CDR1 is SEHNR, CDR2 FQNEAQ (reference sequence). The CDR3 extends over 14 amino acids. Trimming left V 2 bases short and J 8 bases short, with 15 bases between.

The chain employs TRBV12-3 or TRBV12-4 and TRBJ2-2; no firm D call. This CDR3 is built from 14 residues. V was clipped by 5 bases and J by 0 bases, with 7 bases between them. CDR3 residues: CASSPGPNTGELFF. The CDR3, as DNA: TGTGCCAGCAGTCCCGGGCCGAACACCGGGGAGCTGTTTTTT.

In this sample, this clonotype turned up once. DNA of the CDR3: TGCGCCAGCAGCTTGGCCCGGGGACCCAGTTATGGCTACACCTTC. Amino acid sequence: CASSLARGPSYGYTF. V is TRBV5-1 and J is TRBJ1-2, with D possibly being TRBD1 (5 bases). CDR1 and CDR2 (germline): SGHRS, YFSETQ. The CDR3 loop spans 15 amino acids. The germline V and J ends were trimmed by 0 bases and 5 bases, with 14 bases remaining between them.

This chain links TRBV6-2 or TRBV6-3 with TRBJ2-2, with D perhaps TRBD1 (6 bases). V was clipped by 4 bases and J by 0 bases, with 9 bases between them. Germline CDR1 and CDR2: MNHEY and SVGEGT. The CDR3 sequence is 15 residues long. CDR3 in amino acids: CASSLGHPNTGELFF. The CDR3, as DNA: TGTGCCAGCAGTTTGGGACATCCGAACACCGGGGAGCTGTTTTTT.

The CDR3: CASSPESQPYGYTF. CDR3 bases: TGTGCCAGCTCACCGGAAAGCCAACCCTATGGCTACACCTTC. The chain uses TRBV18 and TRBJ1-2; D is unclear. Germline assignment: CDR1 KGHSH and CDR2 LQKENI. V was pared by 3 bases and J by 4 bases, with 12 bases between. The CDR3 totals 14 residues.

The chain carries TRBV11-1 and TRBJ2-1, with 7 nucleotides matching TRBD1. Germline V gene data show CDR1 as SGHAT and CDR2 as FQDESV (reference sequence). This CDR3 comprises 14 residues. V shed 4 bases and J 7 bases; nucleotides not matched to a gene: 7. The CDR3 sequence: CASSSGQILNEQFF. CDR3 nucleotide sequence: TGTGCCAGCAGCTCGGGACAGATACTGAATGAGCAGTTCTTC.

In this sample, this clonotype turned up once. The rearrangement joins TRBV7-9 to TRBJ2-1, with D unresolved. This CDR3 contains 12 residues. Trimming shortened V by 8 bases and J by 0 bases, and 5 bases separated the two germline ends. Looked up from germline, CDR1 is SEHNR and CDR2 is FQNEAQ (reference sequence). DNA for the CDR3: TGTGCCAGCTTCGTCTCCTACAATGAGCAGTTCTTC. Residues: CASFVSYNEQFF.

The chain is built from TRBV29-1 and TRBJ2-7; D unresolved. The CDR3 sequence is 13 residues long. The germline V gene encodes CDR1 SQVTM and CDR2 ANQGSEA. Deletions cut 4 bases from V and 3 bases from J, with 13 bases between. CDR3 sequence (DNA): TGCAGCGTTGGAGATCACAACGACTACGAGCAGTACTTC. This translates into CSVGDHNDYEQYF.

Here the CDR3 DNA reads TGCGCCAGCAGCTTGGGGGACCAGGGAGGGAACACTGAAGCTTTCTTT. This gives the protein CASSLGDQGGNTEAFF. The chain is built from TRBV5-1 and TRBJ1-1; TRBD1 is a possible D gene (5 bases). The CDR3 runs 16 residues. CDR1 and CDR2 from the germline V gene are SGHRS and YFSETQ. The germline V and J ends were trimmed by 0 bases and 1 base, with 13 bases remaining between them.

The rearrangement links TRBV4-3 to TRBJ1-2; D perhaps matches TRBD1 (6 bases). In germline, CDR1 is LGHNA, CDR2 YSLEER. Between the trimmed V and J ends, which lost 4 bases and 4 bases, there was a span of 16 bases. CDR3 size: 15 residues. CDR3 nucleotide sequence: TGCGCCAGCAGCCCTAGCCCAGGACAGTCCTATGGCTACACCTTC. Residues: CASSPSPGQSYGYTF.

The chain employs TRBV6-2 or TRBV6-3 and TRBJ1-5, with a possible D match to TRBD1 (5 bases). Germline V gives CDR1 MNHEY, CDR2 SVGEGT. V dropped 6 bases and J dropped 3 bases, with 12 bases sitting between them. The CDR3 is 14 amino acids. CDR3 region: CASSPGSNNQPQHF. The CDR3 region has the DNA TGTGCCAGCAGCCCAGGGAGCAACAATCAGCCCCAGCATTTT.

The chain employs TRBV30 and TRBJ2-1; TRBD1 might be the D (8 bases). Trimming left V 2 bases short and J 7 bases short, with 12 bases between. CDR1 GTSNPN and CDR2 SVGIG come from the germline V gene (reference sequence). The CDR3 runs to 13 residues. Written as DNA, the CDR3 is TGTGCCTGGAGTCTACAGGGGGGGAATGAGCAGTTCTTC. It translates to CAWSLQGGNEQFF.

V usage is TRBV20-1 and J usage is TRBJ2-2; possibly TRBD2 for D (6 bases). Trimming pared 6 bases from V and 2 bases from J, leaving 10 bases between. The germline V gene has CDR1 DFQATT and CDR2 SNEGSKA (reference sequence). The CDR3 is 13 amino acids. The CDR3 here is CSAGTPNTGELFF. The CDR3 coding sequence is TGCAGTGCGGGGACTCCTAACACCGGGGAGCTGTTTTTT.

The chain employs TRBV29-1 and TRBJ2-7; 10 bases are a match to TRBD1. Looked up from germline, CDR1 is SQVTM and CDR2 is ANQGSEA. With V trimmed by 4 bases and J by 2 bases, 8 bases remained unmatched. The CDR3 consists of 15 residues. The CDR3 is CSVGRAGTGAYEQYF. CDR3 coding DNA: TGCAGCGTTGGGAGAGCCGGGACAGGGGCCTACGAGCAGTACTTC.